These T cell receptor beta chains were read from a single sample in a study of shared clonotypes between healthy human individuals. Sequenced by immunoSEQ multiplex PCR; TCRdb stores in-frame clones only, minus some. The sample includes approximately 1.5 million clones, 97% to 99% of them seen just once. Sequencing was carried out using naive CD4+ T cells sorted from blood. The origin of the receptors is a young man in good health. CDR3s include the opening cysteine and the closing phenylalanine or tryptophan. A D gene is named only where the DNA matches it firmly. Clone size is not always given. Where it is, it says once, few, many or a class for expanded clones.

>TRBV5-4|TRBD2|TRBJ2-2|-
TGTGCCAGCAGCTTGACAACGGGAGGAGCCGGGGAGCTGTTTTTT
CASSLTTGGAGELFF
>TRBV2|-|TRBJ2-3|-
TGTGCCAGTCTAGCCGACACAGGGTTGGATACGCAGTATTTT
CASLADTGLDTQYF
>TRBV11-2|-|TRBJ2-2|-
TGTGCCAGCTCCCGAGCCGGGGCGGGATGGGGCACCGGGGAGCTGTTTTTT
CASSRAGAGWGTGELFF
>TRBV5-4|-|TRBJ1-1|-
TGTGCCAGCAGCTTATCAGGGCGGAACACTGAAGCTTTCTTT
CASSLSGRNTEAFF
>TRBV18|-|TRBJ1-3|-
TGTGCCAGCTCACACCGCGGACAGTTGGGAAACACCATATATTTT
CASSHRGQLGNTIYF
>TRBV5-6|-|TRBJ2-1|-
TGTGCCAGCAGCTCGCCGGGATTACAGGGAGGGAAGCAGTTCTTC
CASSSPGLQGGKQFF
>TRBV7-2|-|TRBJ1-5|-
TGTGCCAGCAGCTTAGGCGTACAGGGATTGCAGCCCCAGCATTTT
CASSLGVQGLQPQHF
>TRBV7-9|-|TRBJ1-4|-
TGTGCCAGCAGCTTTACCTCCTCAACTAATGAAAAACTGTTTTTT
CASSFTSSTNEKLFF
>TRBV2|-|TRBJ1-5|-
TGTGCCAGCAGTAAGGCGGGGCAGGGCGGCAATCAGCCCCAGCATTTT
CASSKAGQGGNQPQHF
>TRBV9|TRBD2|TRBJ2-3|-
TGTGCCAGCAGCGCACTAGCGGGTTCCACAGATACGCAGTATTTT
CASSALAGSTDTQYF
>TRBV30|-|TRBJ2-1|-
TGTGCCTGGCTTAGGGGTGGCTCCTACAATGAGCAGTTCTTC
CAWLRGGSYNEQFF
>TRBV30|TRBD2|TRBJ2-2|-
TGTGCCTCCCGGTGGTCTAGCGGCACCGGGGAGCTGTTTTTT
CASRWSSGTGELFF
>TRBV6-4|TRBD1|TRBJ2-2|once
TGTGCCAGCAACCCTTCAGGGACAGGAACAACCGGGGAGCTGTTTTTT
CASNPSGTGTTGELFF
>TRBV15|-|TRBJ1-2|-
TGTGCCACCAGCAGAGCCAGTTCCGTAGCCTTCTATGGCTACACCTTC
CATSRASSVAFYGYTF
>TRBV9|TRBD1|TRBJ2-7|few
TGTGCCAGCAGCGACGGGACAGGGGCCGTATACGAGCAGTACTTC
CASSDGTGAVYEQYF
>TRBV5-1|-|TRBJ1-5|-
TGCGCCAGCAGCCTTATCCCTGGTAATCAGCCCCAGCATTTT
CASSLIPGNQPQHF
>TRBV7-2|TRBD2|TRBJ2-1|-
TGTGCCAGCAGCAAAGGGGCTAGCGGGATATATGAGCAGTTCTTC
CASSKGASGIYEQFF
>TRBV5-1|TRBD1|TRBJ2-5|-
TGCGCCAGCAGCCATAACGGAGGACAGGGACAAGAGACCCAGTACTTC
CASSHNGGQGQETQYF
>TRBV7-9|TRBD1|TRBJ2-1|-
TGTGCCAGCAGCTCGGACAGGGCGGACAATGAGCAGTTCTTC
CASSSDRADNEQFF
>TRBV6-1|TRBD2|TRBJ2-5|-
TGTGCCAGCAGAGGAGGACTAGCTGAGACCCAGTACTTC
CASRGGLAETQYF
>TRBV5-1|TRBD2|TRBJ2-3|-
TGCGCCAGCAGCTCGGGACTAGCGGGAGGTAGTCACGCAGATACGCAGTATTTT
CASSSGLAGGSHADTQYF
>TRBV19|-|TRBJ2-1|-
TGTGCCAGTAGTAGGAGGGCGGAGCAGTTCTTC
CASSRRAEQFF
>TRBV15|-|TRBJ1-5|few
TGTGCCACCAGCAGAGATACGGCGCAGCCCCAGCATTTT
CATSRDTAQPQHF
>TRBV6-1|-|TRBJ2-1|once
TGTGCCAGCAGTCCCGGACAGGGAGGGTCAACGCAGTTCTTC
CASSPGQGGSTQFF
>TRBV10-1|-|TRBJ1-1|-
TGCGCCAGCAGCTCCGACAGGCGGAGGACTGAAGCTTTCTTT
CASSSDRRRTEAFF
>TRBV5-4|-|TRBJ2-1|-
TGTGCCAGCAGCTTGGGCAGTTTCGATGAGCAGTTCTTC
CASSLGSFDEQFF
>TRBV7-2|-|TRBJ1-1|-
TGTGCCAGCACCTATGGACAGAACACTGAAGCTTTCTTT
CASTYGQNTEAFF
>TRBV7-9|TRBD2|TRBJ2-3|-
TGTGCCAGCAGCTTAGTTTTGCGGGGGGGCACAGATACGCAGTATTTT
CASSLVLRGGTDTQYF
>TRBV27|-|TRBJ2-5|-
TGTGCCAGCAGTTCCACCGTAAAGGAGACCCAGTACTTC
CASSSTVKETQYF
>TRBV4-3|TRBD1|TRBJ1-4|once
TGCGCCAGCAGCCAACATGGACAGGGAGCCACCATATCGGATGAAAAACTGTTTTTT
CASSQHGQGATISDEKLFF
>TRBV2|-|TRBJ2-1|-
TGTGCCAGCAGGGACGGAAGAGCTAGCCCACCCTACTCCTACAATGAGCAGTTCTTC
CASRDGRASPPYSYNEQFF
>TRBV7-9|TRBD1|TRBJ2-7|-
TGTGCCAGCAGACCGTTCACAGGGGGAGACGAGCAGTACTTC
CASRPFTGGDEQYF
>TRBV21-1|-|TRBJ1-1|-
TGTGCCAGCAGCAATATGGCGGTAACTCTGAACACTGAAGCTTTCTTT
CASSNMAVTLNTEAFF
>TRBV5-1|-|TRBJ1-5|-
TGCGCCAGCAGAATCGAGTCCATGGGGCCCCAGCATTTT
CASRIESMGPQHF
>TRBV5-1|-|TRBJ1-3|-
TGCGCCAGCAGCTTAACCCCAGAGCAAGGGTCTGGAAACACCATATATTTT
CASSLTPEQGSGNTIYF
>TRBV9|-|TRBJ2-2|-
TGTGCCAGCAGCGTAGGAGGGAACGAATTCCTGAACACCGGGGAGCTGTTTTTT
CASSVGGNEFLNTGELFF
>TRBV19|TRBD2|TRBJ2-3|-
TGTGCCAGTAGGCCAGGACTAGCGGGAGGCAAGGGTACGCAGTATTTT
CASRPGLAGGKGTQYF
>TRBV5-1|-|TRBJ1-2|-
TGCGCCAGCAGCTCAGACACGGAATATGGCTACACCTTC
CASSSDTEYGYTF
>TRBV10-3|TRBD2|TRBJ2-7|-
TGTGCCATCAGTGGAGCGGGACCAACCTACGAGCAGTACTTC
CAISGAGPTYEQYF
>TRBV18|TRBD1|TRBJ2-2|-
TGTGCCAGCGGGACAGAAAACACCGGGGAGCTGTTTTTT
CASGTENTGELFF
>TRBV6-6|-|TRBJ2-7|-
TGTGCCAGCAGTTACACCATACTACTCCACGTGGGCGAGCAGTACTTC
CASSYTILLHVGEQYF
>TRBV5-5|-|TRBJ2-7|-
TGTGCCAGCAGCGCCGCCCACTGGCAGGGCCCCTCCTACGAGCAGTACTTC
CASSAAHWQGPSYEQYF
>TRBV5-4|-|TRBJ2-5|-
TGTGCCAGCAGCTTGGGGCAGGACCAAGAGACCCAGTACTTC
CASSLGQDQETQYF
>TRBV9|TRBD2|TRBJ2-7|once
TGTGCCAGCAGCCCTATCGCGGGAGGGCCCAGCGAGCAGTACTTC
CASSPIAGGPSEQYF
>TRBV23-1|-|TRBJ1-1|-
TGCGCCAGCAGTCAACGCGACAGTCCAGAAGCTTTCTTT
CASSQRDSPEAFF
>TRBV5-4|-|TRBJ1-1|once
TGTGCCAGCAGCCCGGGGGAGGTGAACACTGAAGCTTTCTTT
CASSPGEVNTEAFF
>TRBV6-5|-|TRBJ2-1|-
TGTGCCAGCAGTTTCGTTGGGAGCGAGCAGTTCTTC
CASSFVGSEQFF
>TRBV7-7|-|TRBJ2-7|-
TGTGCCAGCAGCCCGGGGCAGCTAGAAGGCGAGCAGTACTTC
CASSPGQLEGEQYF
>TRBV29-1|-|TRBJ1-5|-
TGCAGCGTTGGTCTCCCTGATCAGCCCCAGCATTTT
CSVGLPDQPQHF
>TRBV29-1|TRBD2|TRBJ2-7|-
TGCAGCGTTGTTGAATGGGAGGGGACGGCCTACGAGCAGTACTTC
CSVVEWEGTAYEQYF
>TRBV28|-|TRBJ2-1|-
TGTGCCAGCAGTTTATGGGCGGGCGCCGGGGGATACAATGAGCAGTTCTTC
CASSLWAGAGGYNEQFF
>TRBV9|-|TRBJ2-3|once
TGTGCCAGCAGCTTCCCCGGTTTCGGTAGCACAGATACGCAGTATTTT
CASSFPGFGSTDTQYF
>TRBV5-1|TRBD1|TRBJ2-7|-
TGCGCCAGCAGCCCGAGACAGGGGTACGAGCAGTACTTC
CASSPRQGYEQYF
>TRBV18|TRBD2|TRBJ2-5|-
TGTGCCAGCTCAGTCACTAGCGGGAGTGAGACCCAGTACTTC
CASSVTSGSETQYF